The present T cell receptor (beta chain) was sequenced within a study of shared clonotypes between healthy human individuals. This clone was recorded a few times. This same CDR3 is encoded by further DNA sequences in the sample. CDR1 GTSNPN and CDR2 SVGIG come from the germline V gene (reference sequence). The CDR3 loop spans 11 amino acids. Trimming shortened V by 0 bases and J by 4 bases, and 3 bases separated the two germline ends. The repertoire was sequenced with immunoSEQ multiplex PCR; TCRdb's copy has only in-frame clones and lacks some. The sample shows about 380,000 clones, 90% to 97% of them seen only once.

This sequence joins TRBV30 and TRBJ1-1; D not certain. The sequence came from a man aged 25-45 years in good health. The sequenced material came from memory CD8+ T cells sorted from blood. The sample's subset: CD45RO+ cells pooled with CCR7-negative TemRA cells. The CDR3 loop is CAWSVGTEAFF. The DNA for the CDR3 is TGTGCCTGGAGTGTAGGCACTGAAGCTTTCTTT.